This T cell receptor (beta chain) originates from a study of long-term antiretroviral therapy in people with HIV. Specimens carried about 0.9-10 million cryopreserved PBMC before DNA extraction. The libraries were made with immunoSEQ v3.0 at survey level. TCRdb's table, derived via immunoSEQ multiplex PCR, lists solely in-frame clones and lacks some. The table lists fewer than 35,000 clones, about four fifths of them singletons. After removal of 2 bases from V and 6 bases from J, the junction contained 8 bases not matched to a gene. The germline CDR1 and CDR2 sequences are MNHNY and SVGAGI (reference sequence). The CDR3 runs 16 residues.

The J gene is TRBJ2-1, the V gene TRBV6-6; 9 nucleotides align to TRBD2. The specimen comprised unsorted PBMCs, sampled 0.4 years before starting antiretroviral therapy. The TCR sequence derives from a man between 18 and 35 years old with HIV. In DNA, the CDR3 is TGTGCCAGCAGTTACGATGGCGGGGGGGCGGGCAATGAGCAGTTCTTC. It yields the protein CASSYDGGGAGNEQFF.